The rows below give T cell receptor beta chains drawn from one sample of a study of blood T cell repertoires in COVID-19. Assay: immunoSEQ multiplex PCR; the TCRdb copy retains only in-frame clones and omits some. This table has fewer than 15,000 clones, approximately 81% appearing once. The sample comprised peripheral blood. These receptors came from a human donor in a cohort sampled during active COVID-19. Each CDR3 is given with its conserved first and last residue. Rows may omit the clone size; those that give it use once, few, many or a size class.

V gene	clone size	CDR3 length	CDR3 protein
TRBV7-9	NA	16	CASSSGVLNPGDTQYF
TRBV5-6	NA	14	CASSLGTGTGEQFF
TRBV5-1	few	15	CASSTQGASYNEQFF
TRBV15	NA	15	CATSREPGTNTEAFF
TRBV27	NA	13	CASSLGNTGELFF
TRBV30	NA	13	CAWSVLSGETQYF
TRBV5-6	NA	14	CASTDSSGANVLTF
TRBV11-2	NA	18	CASSLEWRAGTGPHEQYF
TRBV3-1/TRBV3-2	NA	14	CASSLSRANEKLFF
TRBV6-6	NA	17	CASSQTRTGYSNQPQHF
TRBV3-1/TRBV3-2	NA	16	CASSTFRPISLDEQYF